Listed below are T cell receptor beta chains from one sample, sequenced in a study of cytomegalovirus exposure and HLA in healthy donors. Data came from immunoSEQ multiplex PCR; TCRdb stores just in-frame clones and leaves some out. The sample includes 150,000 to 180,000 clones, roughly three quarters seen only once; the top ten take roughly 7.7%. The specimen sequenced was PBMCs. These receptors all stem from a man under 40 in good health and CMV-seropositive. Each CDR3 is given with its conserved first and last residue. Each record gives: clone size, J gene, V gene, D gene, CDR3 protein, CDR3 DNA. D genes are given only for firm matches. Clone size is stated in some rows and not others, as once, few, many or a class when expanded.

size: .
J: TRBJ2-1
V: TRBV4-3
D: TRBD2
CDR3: CASSQGRGSYNEQFF
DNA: TGCGCCAGCAGCCAAGGGCGGGGGTCCTACAATGAGCAGTTCTTC

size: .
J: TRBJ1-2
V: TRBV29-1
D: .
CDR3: CSIRQSRFGYTF
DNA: TGCAGCATTCGACAGTCCCGCTTTGGATACACCTTC

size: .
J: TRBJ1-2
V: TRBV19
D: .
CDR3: CASSSGREVYGYTF
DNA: TGTGCCAGTTCCTCTGGCAGGGAGGTCTATGGCTACACCTTC

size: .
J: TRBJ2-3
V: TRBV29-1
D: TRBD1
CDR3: CSVGPGTASTDTQYF
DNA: TGCAGCGTGGGCCCCGGGACAGCTAGCACAGATACGCAGTATTTT

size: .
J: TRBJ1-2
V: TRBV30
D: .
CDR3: CAWSVHGGGYTF
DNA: TGTGCCTGGAGTGTACATGGTGGTGGCTACACCTTC

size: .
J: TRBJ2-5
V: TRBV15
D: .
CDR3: CATGRPTQETQYF
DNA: TGTGCCACCGGGAGACCCACCCAAGAGACCCAGTACTTC

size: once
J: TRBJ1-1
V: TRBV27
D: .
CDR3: CASSPRGGHTEAFF
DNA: TGTGCCAGCAGCCCTCGGGGGGGCCACACTGAAGCTTTCTTT

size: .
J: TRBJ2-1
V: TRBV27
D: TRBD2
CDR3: CASDRRAGGGYGNEQFF
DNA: TGTGCCTCCGATCGACGGGCGGGAGGGGGGTACGGAAATGAGCAGTTCTTC

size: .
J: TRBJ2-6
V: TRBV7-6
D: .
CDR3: CASSPQDTLGWAPSGANVLTF
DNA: TGTGCCAGCAGCCCTCAGGACACGCTAGGATGGGCACCCTCTGGGGCCAACGTCCTGACTTTC

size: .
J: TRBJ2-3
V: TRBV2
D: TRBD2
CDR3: CASRGGLATSRDTQYF
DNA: TGTGCCAGCAGGGGGGGACTAGCGACGAGCCGTGATACGCAGTATTTT

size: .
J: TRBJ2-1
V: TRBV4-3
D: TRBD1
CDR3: CASSQDRDGTGEHNEQFF
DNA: TGCGCCAGCAGCCAAGATCGTGACGGGACAGGGGAACATAATGAGCAGTTCTTC

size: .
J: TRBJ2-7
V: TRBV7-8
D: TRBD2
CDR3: CASSLETSGRANEQYF
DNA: TGTGCCAGCAGCTTAGAGACTAGCGGGAGGGCCAACGAGCAGTACTTC

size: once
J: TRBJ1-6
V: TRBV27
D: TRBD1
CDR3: CASNPGQGGSPLHF
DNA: TGTGCCAGCAACCCGGGACAGGGGGGATCACCCCTCCACTTT

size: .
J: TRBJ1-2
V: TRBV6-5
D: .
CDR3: CASRTENYGYTF
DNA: TGTGCCAGCAGGACAGAAAACTATGGCTACACCTTC

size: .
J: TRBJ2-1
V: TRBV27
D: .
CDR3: CASSLGGRGYNEQFF
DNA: TGTGCCAGCAGTTTGGGAGGGAGGGGGTACAATGAGCAGTTCTTC

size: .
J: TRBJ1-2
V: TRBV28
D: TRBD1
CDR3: CASSSTGNYGYTF
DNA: TGTGCCAGCAGTTCGACAGGGAACTATGGCTACACCTTC

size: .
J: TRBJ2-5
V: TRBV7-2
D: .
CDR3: CASSLRRETQYF
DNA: TGTGCCAGCAGCCTTAGGCGGGAGACCCAGTACTTC

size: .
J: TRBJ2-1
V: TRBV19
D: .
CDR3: CASSSEPYSYNEQFF
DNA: TGTGCCAGTAGTAGCGAACCTTACTCCTACAATGAGCAGTTCTTC

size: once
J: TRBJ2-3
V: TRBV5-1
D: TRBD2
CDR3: CASSFQGGRTDTQYF
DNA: TGCGCCAGCAGCTTCCAAGGCGGGAGGACAGATACGCAGTATTTT

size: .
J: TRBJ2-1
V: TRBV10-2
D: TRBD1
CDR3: CASSEGTERQFF
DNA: TGCGCCAGCAGTGAAGGGACAGAGAGGCAGTTCTTC

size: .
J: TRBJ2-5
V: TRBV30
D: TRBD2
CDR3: CTWGGKRGFQETQYF
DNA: TGTACCTGGGGAGGGAAGCGGGGTTTCCAAGAGACCCAGTACTTC

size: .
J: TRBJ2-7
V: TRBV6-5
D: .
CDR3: CASSQRQGWEQYF
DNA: TGTGCCAGCAGCCAACGCCAGGGTTGGGAGCAGTACTTC

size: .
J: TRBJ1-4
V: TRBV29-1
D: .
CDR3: CSVTGTGGGEKLFF
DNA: TGCAGCGTTACAGGGACGGGAGGTGGAGAAAAACTGTTTTTT

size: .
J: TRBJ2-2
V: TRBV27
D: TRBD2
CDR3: CASSPGLAGGTGELFF
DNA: TGTGCCAGCAGTCCAGGACTAGCGGGAGGGACCGGGGAGCTGTTTTTT

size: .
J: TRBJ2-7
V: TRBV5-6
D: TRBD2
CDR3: CASSLTSGSSYEQYF
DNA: TGTGCCAGCAGCTTGACTAGCGGGAGCTCCTACGAGCAGTACTTC

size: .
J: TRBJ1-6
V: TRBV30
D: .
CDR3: CAWSRAARAPLHF
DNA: TGTGCCTGGAGTAGGGCAGCGAGGGCACCCCTCCACTTT

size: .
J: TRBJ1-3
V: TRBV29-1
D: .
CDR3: CSVARGTAGNTIYF
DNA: TGCAGCGTTGCCCGTGGGACTGCTGGAAACACCATATATTTT